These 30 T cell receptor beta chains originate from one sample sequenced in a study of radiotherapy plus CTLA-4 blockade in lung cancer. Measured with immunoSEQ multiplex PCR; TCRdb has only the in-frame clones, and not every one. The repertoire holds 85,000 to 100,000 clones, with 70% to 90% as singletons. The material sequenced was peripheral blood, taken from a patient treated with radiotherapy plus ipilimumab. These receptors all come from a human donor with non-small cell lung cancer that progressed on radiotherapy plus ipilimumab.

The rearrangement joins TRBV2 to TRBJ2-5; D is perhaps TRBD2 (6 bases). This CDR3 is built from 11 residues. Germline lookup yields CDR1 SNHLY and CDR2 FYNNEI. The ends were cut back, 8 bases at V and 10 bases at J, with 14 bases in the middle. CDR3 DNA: TGTGCCAGCGTTTCGGGACTGTACCAGTACTTC. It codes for CASVSGLYQYF.

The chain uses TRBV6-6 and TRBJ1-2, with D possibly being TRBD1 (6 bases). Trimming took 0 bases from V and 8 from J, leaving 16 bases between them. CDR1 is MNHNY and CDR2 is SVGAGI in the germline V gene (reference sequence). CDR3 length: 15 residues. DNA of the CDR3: TGTGCCAGCAGTTACTCGAGTATGGGGGGCGGAGGCTACACCTTC. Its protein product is CASSYSSMGGGGYTF.

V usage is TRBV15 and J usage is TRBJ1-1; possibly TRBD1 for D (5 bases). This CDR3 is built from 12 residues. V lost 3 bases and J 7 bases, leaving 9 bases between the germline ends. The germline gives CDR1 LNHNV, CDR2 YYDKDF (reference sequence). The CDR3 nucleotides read TGTGCCACCAGCAGGGACAATTTTGAAGCTTTCTTT. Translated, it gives CATSRDNFEAFF.

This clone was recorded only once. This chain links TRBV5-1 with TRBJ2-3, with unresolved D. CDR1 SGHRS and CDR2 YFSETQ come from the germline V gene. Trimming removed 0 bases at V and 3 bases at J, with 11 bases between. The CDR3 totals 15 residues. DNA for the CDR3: TGCGCCAGCAGCTTGGCCGGAACGGGTACAGATACGCAGTATTTT. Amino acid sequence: CASSLAGTGTDTQYF.

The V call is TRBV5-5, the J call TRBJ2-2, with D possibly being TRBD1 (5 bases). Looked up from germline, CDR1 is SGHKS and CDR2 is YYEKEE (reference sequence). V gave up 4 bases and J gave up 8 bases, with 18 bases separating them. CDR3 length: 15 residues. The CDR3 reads CASSRVSGRGGELFF. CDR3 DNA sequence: TGTGCCAGCAGCAGAGTCTCAGGGCGAGGTGGGGAGCTGTTTTTT. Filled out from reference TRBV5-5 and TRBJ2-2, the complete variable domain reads DAGVTQSPTHLIKTRGQQVTLRCSPISGHKSVSWYQQVLGQGPQFIFQYYEKEERGRGNFPDRFSARQFPNYSSELNVNALLLGDSALYLCASSRVSGRGGELFFGEGSRLTVL.

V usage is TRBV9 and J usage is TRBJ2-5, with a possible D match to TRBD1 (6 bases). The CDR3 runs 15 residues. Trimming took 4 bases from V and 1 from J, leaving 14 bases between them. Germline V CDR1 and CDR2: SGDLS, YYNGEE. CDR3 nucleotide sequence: TGTGCCAGCAGCCAAGCAGGGGATTTCCAAGAGACCCAGTACTTC. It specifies CASSQAGDFQETQYF.

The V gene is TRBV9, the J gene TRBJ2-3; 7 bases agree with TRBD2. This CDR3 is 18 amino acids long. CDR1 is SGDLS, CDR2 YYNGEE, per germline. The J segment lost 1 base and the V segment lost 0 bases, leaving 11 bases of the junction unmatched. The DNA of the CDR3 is TGTGCCAGCAGCGTAGAGGGCTGGGGCGGGAGTGGCACAGATACGCAGTATTTT. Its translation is CASSVEGWGGSGTDTQYF.

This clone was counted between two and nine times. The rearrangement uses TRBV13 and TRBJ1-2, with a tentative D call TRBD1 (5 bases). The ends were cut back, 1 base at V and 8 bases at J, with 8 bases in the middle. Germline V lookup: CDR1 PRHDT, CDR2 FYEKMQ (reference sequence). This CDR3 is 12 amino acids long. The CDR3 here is CASSLAGRGYTF. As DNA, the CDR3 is TGTGCCAGCAGCTTAGCAGGGAGGGGCTACACCTTC.

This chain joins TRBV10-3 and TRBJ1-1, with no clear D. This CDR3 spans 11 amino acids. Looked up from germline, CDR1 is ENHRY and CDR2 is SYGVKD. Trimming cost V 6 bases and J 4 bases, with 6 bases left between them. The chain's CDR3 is CAIRNVTEAFF. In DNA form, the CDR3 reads TGTGCCATCAGGAATGTCACTGAAGCTTTCTTT.

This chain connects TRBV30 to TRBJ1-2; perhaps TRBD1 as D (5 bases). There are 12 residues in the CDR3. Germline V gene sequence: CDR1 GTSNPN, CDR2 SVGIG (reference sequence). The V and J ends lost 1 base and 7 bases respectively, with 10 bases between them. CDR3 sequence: CAWSGGQIGYTF. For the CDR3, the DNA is TGTGCCTGGAGTGGAGGACAAATTGGCTACACCTTC.

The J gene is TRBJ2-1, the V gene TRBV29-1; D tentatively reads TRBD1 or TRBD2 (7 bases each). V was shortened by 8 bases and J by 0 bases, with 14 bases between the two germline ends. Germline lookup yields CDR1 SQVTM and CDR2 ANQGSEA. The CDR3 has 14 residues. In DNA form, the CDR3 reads TGCAGCAGCCAGGGGGGGAGCTCCTACAATGAGCAGTTCTTC. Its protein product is CSSQGGSSYNEQFF.

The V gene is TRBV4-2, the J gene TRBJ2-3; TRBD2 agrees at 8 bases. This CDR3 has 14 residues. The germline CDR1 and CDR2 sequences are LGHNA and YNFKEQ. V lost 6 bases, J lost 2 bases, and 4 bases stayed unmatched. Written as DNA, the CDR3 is TGTGCCAGCAGTTTTAGCGGGACCACAGATACGCAGTATTTT. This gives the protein CASSFSGTTDTQYF.

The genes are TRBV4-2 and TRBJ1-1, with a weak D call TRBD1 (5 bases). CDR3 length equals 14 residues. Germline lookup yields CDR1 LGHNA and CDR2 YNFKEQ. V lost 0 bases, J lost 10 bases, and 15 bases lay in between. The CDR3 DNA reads TGTGCCAGCAGCCAAGATTTTGGGGGACCGCCAGCTTTCTTT. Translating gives CASSQDFGGPPAFF.

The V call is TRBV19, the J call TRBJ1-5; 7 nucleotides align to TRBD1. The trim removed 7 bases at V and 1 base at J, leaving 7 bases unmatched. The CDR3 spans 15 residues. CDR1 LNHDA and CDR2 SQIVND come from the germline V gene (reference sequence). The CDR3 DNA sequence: TGTGCCAGTATCACGACAGGGATAAGCAATCAGCCCCAGCATTTT. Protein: CASITTGISNQPQHF.

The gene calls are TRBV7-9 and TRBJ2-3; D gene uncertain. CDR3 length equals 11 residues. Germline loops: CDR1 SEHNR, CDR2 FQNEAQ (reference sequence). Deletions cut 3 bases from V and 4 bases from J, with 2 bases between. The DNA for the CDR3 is TGTGCCAGCAGCTTGGCAGATACGCAGTATTTT. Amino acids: CASSLADTQYF.

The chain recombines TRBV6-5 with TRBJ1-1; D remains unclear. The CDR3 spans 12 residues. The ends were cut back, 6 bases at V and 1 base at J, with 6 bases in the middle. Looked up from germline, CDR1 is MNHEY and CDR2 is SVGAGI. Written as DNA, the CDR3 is TGTGCCAGCAGCCTTCAGAACACTGAAGCTTTCTTT. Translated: CASSLQNTEAFF.

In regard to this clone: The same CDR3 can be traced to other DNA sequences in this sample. The CDR3 nucleotides are TGTGCCAGCAGCGTAGGAGCGGGATCCTACGAGCAGTACTTC. Protein product: CASSVGAGSYEQYF. The gene calls are TRBV9 and TRBJ2-7, with 7 nucleotides matching TRBD2. The CDR3 length is 14 residues. V trimming: 0 bases; J trimming: 1 base; junction bases outside the gene matches: 1. CDR1 is SGDLS, CDR2 YYNGEE, per germline.

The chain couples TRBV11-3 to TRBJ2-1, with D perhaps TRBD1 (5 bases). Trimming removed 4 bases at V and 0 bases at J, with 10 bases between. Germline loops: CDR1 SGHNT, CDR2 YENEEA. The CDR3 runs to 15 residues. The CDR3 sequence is CASSSRVLSYNEQFF. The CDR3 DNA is TGTGCCAGCAGCTCCAGGGTCCTCTCCTACAATGAGCAGTTCTTC.

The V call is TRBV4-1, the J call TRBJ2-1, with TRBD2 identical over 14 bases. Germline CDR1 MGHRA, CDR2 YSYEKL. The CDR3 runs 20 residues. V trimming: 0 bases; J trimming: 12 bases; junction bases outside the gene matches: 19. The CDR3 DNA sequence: TGCGCCAGCAGCCAAGAAAGCCCCCGACAGACTAGCGGGAGGGGTTTGGGGCAGTTCTTC. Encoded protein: CASSQESPRQTSGRGLGQFF.

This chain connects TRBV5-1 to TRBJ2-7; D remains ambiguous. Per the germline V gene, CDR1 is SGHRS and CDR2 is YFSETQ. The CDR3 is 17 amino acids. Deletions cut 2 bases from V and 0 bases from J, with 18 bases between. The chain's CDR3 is CASSLSGGPKSSYEQYF. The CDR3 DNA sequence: TGCGCCAGCAGCTTAAGTGGCGGCCCGAAAAGCTCCTACGAGCAGTACTTC.

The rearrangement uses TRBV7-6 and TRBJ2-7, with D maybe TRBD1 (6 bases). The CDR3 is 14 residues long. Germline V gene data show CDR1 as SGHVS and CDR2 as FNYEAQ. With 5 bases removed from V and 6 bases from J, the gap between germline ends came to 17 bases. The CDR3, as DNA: TGTGCCAGCAGCCAACAGGGTATGGGGCGCGAGCAGTACTTC. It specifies CASSQQGMGREQYF.

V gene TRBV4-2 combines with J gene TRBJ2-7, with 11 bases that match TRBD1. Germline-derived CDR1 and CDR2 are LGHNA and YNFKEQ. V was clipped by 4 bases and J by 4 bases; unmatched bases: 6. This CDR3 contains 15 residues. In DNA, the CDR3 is TGTGCCAGCAGCCTAGGAGGGACAGGGGGATACGAGCAGTACTTC. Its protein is CASSLGGTGGYEQYF.

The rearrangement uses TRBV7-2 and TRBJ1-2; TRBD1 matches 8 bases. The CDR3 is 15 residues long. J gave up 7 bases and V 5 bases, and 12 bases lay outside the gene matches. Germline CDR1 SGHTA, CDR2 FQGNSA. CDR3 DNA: TGTGCCAGCAGCCCTCACCAGGGGGCGGAAGTTGGCTACACCTTC. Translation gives CASSPHQGAEVGYTF.

CDR3 coding DNA: TGTGCCAGCACCCCGGTGAACGGCTATCAAGAGACCCAGTACTTC. Its protein product is CASTPVNGYQETQYF. V gene TRBV7-2 combines with J gene TRBJ2-5; D is undetermined. Germline-derived CDR1 and CDR2 are SGHTA and FQGNSA. The CDR3 is 15 residues long. Deletions cut 7 bases from V and 2 bases from J, with 17 bases between.

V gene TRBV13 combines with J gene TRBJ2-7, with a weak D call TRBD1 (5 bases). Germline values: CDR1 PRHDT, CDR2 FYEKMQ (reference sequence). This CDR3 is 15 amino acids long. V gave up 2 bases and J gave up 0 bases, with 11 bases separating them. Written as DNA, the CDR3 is TGTGCCAGCAGCTTAAGGGGATGGAGCTCCTACGAGCAGTACTTC. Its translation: CASSLRGWSSYEQYF.

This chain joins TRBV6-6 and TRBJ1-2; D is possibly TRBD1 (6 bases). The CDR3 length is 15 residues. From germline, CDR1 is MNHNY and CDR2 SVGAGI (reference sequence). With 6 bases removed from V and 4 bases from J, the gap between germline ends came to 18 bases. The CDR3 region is CASSPSGERGYGYTF. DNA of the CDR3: TGTGCCAGCAGCCCCTCAGGGGAAAGAGGCTATGGCTACACCTTC.

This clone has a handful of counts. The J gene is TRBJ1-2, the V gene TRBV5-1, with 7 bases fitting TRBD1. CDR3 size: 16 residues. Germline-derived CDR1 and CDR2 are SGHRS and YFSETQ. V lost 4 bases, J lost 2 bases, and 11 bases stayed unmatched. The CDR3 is CASSQISGTANYGYTF. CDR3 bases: TGCGCCAGCAGCCAAATATCAGGGACAGCCAACTATGGCTACACCTTC.

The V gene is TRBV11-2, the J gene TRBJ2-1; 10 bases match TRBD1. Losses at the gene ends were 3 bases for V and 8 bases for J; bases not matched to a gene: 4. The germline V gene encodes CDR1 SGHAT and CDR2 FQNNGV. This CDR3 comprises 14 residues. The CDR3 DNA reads TGTGCCAGCAGCTTTGGGACAGGGGCACATGAGCAGTTCTTC. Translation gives CASSFGTGAHEQFF.

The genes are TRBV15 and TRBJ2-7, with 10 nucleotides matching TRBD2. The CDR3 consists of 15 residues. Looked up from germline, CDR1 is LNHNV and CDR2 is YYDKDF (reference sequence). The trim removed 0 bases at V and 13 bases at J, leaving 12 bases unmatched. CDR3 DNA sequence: TGTGCCACCAGCAGAGATAGGGGGCCGGCTAGCGGGAGCTACTTC. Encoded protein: CATSRDRGPASGSYF. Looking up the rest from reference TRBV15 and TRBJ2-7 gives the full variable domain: DAMVIQNPRYQVTQFGKPVTLSCSQTLNHNVMYWYQQKSSQAPKLLFHYYDKDFNNEADTPDNFQSRRPNTSFCFLDIRSPGLGDTAMYLCATSRDRGPASGSYFGPGTRLTVT.

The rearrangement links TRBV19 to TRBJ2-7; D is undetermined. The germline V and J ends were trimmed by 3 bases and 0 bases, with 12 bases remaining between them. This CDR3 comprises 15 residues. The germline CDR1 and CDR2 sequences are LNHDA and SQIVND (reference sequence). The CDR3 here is CASSINTAASYEQYF. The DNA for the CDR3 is TGTGCCAGTAGTATTAATACAGCAGCCTCCTACGAGCAGTACTTC.